The 16 T cell receptor beta chains given below trace back to one sample, sequenced in a study of T cells after yellow fever vaccination (dated by TCRdb to the late 2010s). Library preparation employed 5' RACE. TCRdb lists the instrument as Illumina HiSeq 2500. TCRdb reprocessed the public reads (quality trimming at Q25 with fastp, clone calling with MiXCR) and kept in-frame beta chains. Identical CDR3 proteins give one entry, which carries the most common genes and DNA. Here the sample has some 560,000 distinct CDR3 sequences; about 19% occur a single time. The biggest ten clones account for roughly an eighth of the sample. In the paper's terms, the treatment or condition label means: live attenuated yellow fever vaccine strain. Material: PBMCs, obtained 15 days after the yellow fever booster vaccination. The source of these receptors is a man younger than 40 who received the YFV17D yellow fever vaccine.

The chain couples TRBV10-1 to TRBJ2-1; weak D call: TRBD1 (6 bases). Trimming took 1 base from V and 5 from J, leaving 12 bases between them. CDR3 length: 15 amino acids. Germline loops: CDR1 WNHNN, CDR2 SYGVQD (reference sequence). CDR3 in amino acids: CASSEFGTINNEQFF. In nucleotides, the CDR3 is TGCGCCAGCAGTGAGTTTGGGACAATAAACAATGAGCAGTTCTTC.

The chain links TRBV18 to TRBJ1-1; a possible D gene is TRBD1 (6 bases). This CDR3 comprises 14 residues. V lost 4 bases to trimming and J lost 1 base, with 10 bases between them. CDR1 is KGHSH, CDR2 LQKENI, per germline. The CDR3 DNA is TGTGCCAGCTCACTTTCGGACAGGAACACTGAAGCTTTCTTT. This gives the protein CASSLSDRNTEAFF.

The chain joins TRBV20-1 to TRBJ1-3; possibly TRBD1 for D (5 bases). The CDR3 runs 14 residues. The V gene lost 6 bases and the J gene lost 1 base, with 13 bases spanning the gap. Germline V gives CDR1 DFQATT, CDR2 SNEGSKA (reference sequence). The DNA of the CDR3 is TGCAGTGCGCCGATTGGGGGATCTGGAAACACCATATATTTT. Translated, it gives CSAPIGGSGNTIYF.

V gene TRBV3-1 combines with J gene TRBJ2-7; D not resolved. V was cut by 0 bases and J by 6 bases, with 9 bases left in between. The CDR3 is made up of 13 amino acids. Germline V lookup: CDR1 LGHDT, CDR2 YNNKEL (reference sequence). This chain's CDR3 is CASSQESRGEQYF. CDR3 coding DNA: TGTGCCAGCAGCCAAGAGTCTCGTGGCGAGCAGTACTTC.

V usage is TRBV12-3 or TRBV12-4 and J usage is TRBJ2-7; 8 nucleotides align to TRBD2. V gave up 4 bases and J gave up 3 bases; unmatched junction bases: 2. The CDR3 extends over 13 amino acids. The CDR3 reads CASSWREVYEQYF. CDR3 nucleotide sequence: TGTGCCAGCAGTTGGCGGGAGGTCTACGAGCAGTACTTC.

The CDR3 sequence: CASSLAGLAAAGHETQYF. The CDR3 DNA is TGCGCCAGCAGCTTGGCGGGACTAGCGGCCGCAGGTCACGAGACCCAGTACTTC. V usage is TRBV5-1 and J usage is TRBJ2-5; 11 bases fit TRBD2. Germline CDR1 reads SGHRS; CDR2 reads YFSETQ. After removal of 0 bases from V and 5 bases from J, the junction contained 12 bases not matched to a gene. CDR3 length: 18 amino acids.

This clonotype was observed a handful of times. V and J are TRBV29-1 and TRBJ2-3; TRBD1 or TRBD2 may be the D gene (5 bases each). The length of the CDR3 is 14 residues. Germline assignment: CDR1 SQVTM and CDR2 ANQGSEA. V was cut by 4 bases and J by 5 bases, with 16 bases left in between. The CDR3 DNA sequence: TGCAGCGTTGTAGGGGAGCCCCAGGGAGATACGCAGTATTTT. Translating it yields CSVVGEPQGDTQYF.

J is TRBJ2-7 and V is TRBV6-4; TRBD1 matches 10 bases. There are 15 residues in the CDR3. The V segment lost 6 bases and the J segment 5 bases; nucleotides outside the gene matches: 10. CDR1 is MRHNA and CDR2 is SNTAGT in the germline V gene. Here the CDR3 DNA reads TGTGCCAGCAGCGAACCGGGACAGGGGTTGGACGAGCAGTACTTC. Translation: CASSEPGQGLDEQYF.

This clonotype was seen only once. This chain uses TRBV10-3 with TRBJ1-1; D is ambiguous. The CDR3 loop spans 11 amino acids. Germline CDR1 and CDR2: ENHRY and SYGVKD. V was cut by 7 bases and J by 2 bases, with 5 bases left in between. CDR3 in amino acids: CAITDNTEAFF. In DNA form, the CDR3 reads TGTGCCATCACCGATAACACTGAAGCTTTCTTT.

This clonotype was detected many times. This chain joins TRBV29-1 and TRBJ2-1, with TRBD2 identical over 8 bases. With 3 bases clipped from V and 3 bases from J, the junction kept 4 bases outside the gene matches. Germline V gene lookup returns CDR1 SQVTM and CDR2 ANQGSEA. This CDR3 comprises 14 residues. The CDR3 spells CSVDLGLGYNEQFF. CDR3 nucleotide sequence: TGCAGCGTTGATTTGGGACTAGGCTACAATGAGCAGTTCTTC.

This clonotype was counted a few times. This rearrangement joins TRBV6-5 to TRBJ2-2; perhaps TRBD2 as D (6 bases). V lost 2 bases, J lost 7 bases, and 8 bases lay in between. The CDR3 sequence is 13 residues long. Germline lookup yields CDR1 MNHEY and CDR2 SVGAGI. The CDR3 loop reads CASSYGRNGELFF. In DNA form, the CDR3 reads TGTGCCAGCAGTTACGGGAGGAACGGGGAGCTGTTTTTT.

This clonotype has a handful of counts. The gene calls are TRBV12-3 or TRBV12-4 and TRBJ1-1; the D is unclear. Trimming cost V 8 bases and J 0 bases, with 13 bases left between them. The CDR3 is 14 amino acids. The CDR3: CASSISAVNTEAFF. The DNA of the CDR3 is TGTGCCAGCTCCATTTCCGCAGTGAACACTGAAGCTTTCTTT.

The table lists this clonotype with a few counts. The chain joins TRBV7-2 to TRBJ1-4; TRBD1 might be the D (5 bases). With 2 bases removed from V and 10 bases from J, the gap between germline ends came to 14 bases. The V gene's germline CDR1 is SGHTA and CDR2 FQGNSA. This CDR3 comprises 14 residues. The CDR3 sequence is CASSLQQGPGKLFF. For the CDR3, the DNA is TGTGCCAGCAGCTTACAGCAGGGCCCTGGAAAACTGTTTTTT. Drawing the rest from reference TRBV7-2 and TRBJ1-4, the complete variable domain is GAGVSQSPSNKVTEKGKDVELRCDPISGHTALYWYRQSLGQGLEFLIYFQGNSAPDKSGLPSDRFSAERTGGSVSTLTIQRTQQEDSAVYLCASSLQQGPGKLFFGSGTQLSVL.

V usage is TRBV6-2 or TRBV6-3 and J usage is TRBJ2-1; TRBD2 agrees at 14 bases. This CDR3 is built from 19 residues. V lost 8 bases to trimming and J lost 4 bases; unmatched junction nucleotides: 16. Per germline, CDR1 MNHEY and CDR2 SVGEGT. This chain's CDR3 is CASSKSPGLAGDLYNEQFF. The CDR3 nucleotides are TGTGCCAGCTCTAAGTCCCCGGGACTAGCGGGAGATTTGTACAATGAGCAGTTCTTC.

In its sample, this clonotype was seen a few times. The J gene is TRBJ2-1, the V gene TRBV29-1, with D perhaps assigned TRBD1 or TRBD2 (5 bases each). Germline CDR1 reads SQVTM; CDR2 reads ANQGSEA. This CDR3 has 13 amino acids. The V end lost 7 bases, the J end lost 8 bases, and 18 bases lay between the germline ends. CDR3 nucleotides: TGCAGCGCCCGGGGTCGGGGCATGGATGAGCAGTTCTTC. Translation gives CSARGRGMDEQFF.

This clonotype was seen at least ten times. The CDR3 loop reads CASREDSYEQYF. CDR3 nucleotides: TGTGCCAGCAGAGAGGACTCCTACGAGCAGTACTTC. V usage is TRBV7-2 and J usage is TRBJ2-7; D remains ambiguous. CDR3 size: 12 residues. Trimming removed 6 bases from V and 0 bases from J, with 6 bases in between. The V gene's germline CDR1 is SGHTA and CDR2 FQGNSA.